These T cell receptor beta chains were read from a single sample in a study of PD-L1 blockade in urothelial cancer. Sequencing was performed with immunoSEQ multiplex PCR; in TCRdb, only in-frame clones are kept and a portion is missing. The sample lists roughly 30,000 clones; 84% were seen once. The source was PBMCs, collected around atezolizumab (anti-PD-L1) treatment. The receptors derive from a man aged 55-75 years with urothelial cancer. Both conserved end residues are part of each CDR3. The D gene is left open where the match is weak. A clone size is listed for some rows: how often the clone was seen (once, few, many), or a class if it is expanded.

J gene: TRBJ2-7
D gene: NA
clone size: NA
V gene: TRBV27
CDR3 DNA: TGTGCCAGCAGTTTAGACCTAGCGCACGCCTACGAGCAGTACTTC
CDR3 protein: CASSLDLAHAYEQYF

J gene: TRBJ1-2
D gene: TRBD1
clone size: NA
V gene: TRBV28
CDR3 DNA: TGTGCCAGCAGTGGCCCCTGGGGACAGGGGGGCTATGGCTACACCTTC
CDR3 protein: CASSGPWGQGGYGYTF

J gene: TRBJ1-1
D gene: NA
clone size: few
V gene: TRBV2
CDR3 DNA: TGTGCCAGCACCGGCGGATCGGTTGCAGGGAAGGACACTGAAGCTTTCTTT
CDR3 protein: CASTGGSVAGKDTEAFF

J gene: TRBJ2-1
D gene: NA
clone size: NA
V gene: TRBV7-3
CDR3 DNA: TGTGCCAGCAGCTTAACGTCCGGAGAGCACAATGAGCAGTTCTTC
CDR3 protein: CASSLTSGEHNEQFF

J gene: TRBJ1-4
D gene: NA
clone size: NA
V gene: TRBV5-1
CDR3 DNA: TGCGCCAGCAGCCCACGACAAGCAACTAATGAAAAACTGTTTTTT
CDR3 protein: CASSPRQATNEKLFF

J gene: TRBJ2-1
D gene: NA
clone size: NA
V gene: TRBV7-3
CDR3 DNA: TGTGCCAGCAGCGCATCAGGGGAAGAGCAGTTCTTC
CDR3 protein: CASSASGEEQFF

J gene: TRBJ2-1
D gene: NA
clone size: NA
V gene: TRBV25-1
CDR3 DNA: TGTGCCAGCACAGGGGCCAACAATGAGCAGTTCTTC
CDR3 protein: CASTGANNEQFF

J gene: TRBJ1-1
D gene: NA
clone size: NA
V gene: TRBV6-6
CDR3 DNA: TGTGCCAGCAGTTCGACAGTAACTGAAGCTTTCTTT
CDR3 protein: CASSSTVTEAFF

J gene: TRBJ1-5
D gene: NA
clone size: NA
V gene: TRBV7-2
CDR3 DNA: TGTGCCAGCAGTCCGGGGGGTGCTCAGCCCCAGCATTTT
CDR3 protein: CASSPGGAQPQHF

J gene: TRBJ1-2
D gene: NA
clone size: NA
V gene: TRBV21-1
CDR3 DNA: TGTGCCAGCAGCAAACCCAAAGGACAGGGGATGAACTATGGCTACACCTTC
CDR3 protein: CASSKPKGQGMNYGYTF

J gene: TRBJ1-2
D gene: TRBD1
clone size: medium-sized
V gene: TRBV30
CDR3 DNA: TGTGCCTGGAACCGGGACAGGCCCTATGGCTACACCTTC
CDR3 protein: CAWNRDRPYGYTF

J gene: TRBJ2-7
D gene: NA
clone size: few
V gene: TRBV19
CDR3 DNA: TGTGCCAGTAGTATCAGGCTCGGGGGAGAACTAGCCTACGAGCAGTACTTC
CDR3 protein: CASSIRLGGELAYEQYF

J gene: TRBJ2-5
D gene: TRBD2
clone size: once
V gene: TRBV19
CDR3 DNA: TGTGCCAGTAGTATGAGGACTAGCGGGAGCGGGGAGACCCAGTACTTC
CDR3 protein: CASSMRTSGSGETQYF

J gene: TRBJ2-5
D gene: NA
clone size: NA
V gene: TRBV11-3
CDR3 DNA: TGTGCCAGCAGCCCCACGGGTATGGGAGAGACCCAGTACTTC
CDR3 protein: CASSPTGMGETQYF

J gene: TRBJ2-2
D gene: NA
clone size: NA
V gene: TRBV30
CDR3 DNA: TGTGCCTGGAGTAAAGGGAGCGGGGAGCTGTTTTTT
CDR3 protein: CAWSKGSGELFF

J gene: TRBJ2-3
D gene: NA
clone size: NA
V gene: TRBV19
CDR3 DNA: TGTGCCAGTAGTCCGGCGGGACAGAGGAGCACAGATACGCAGTATTTT
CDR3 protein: CASSPAGQRSTDTQYF

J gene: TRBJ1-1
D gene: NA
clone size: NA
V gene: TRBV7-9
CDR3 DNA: TGTGCCAGCAGCTTGTTCGGAGACACTGAAGCTTTCTTT
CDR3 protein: CASSLFGDTEAFF

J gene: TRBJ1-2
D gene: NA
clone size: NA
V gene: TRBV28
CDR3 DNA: TGTGCCAGCAGTTTCACAGGGAGGGGGATTGGCTACACCTTC
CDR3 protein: CASSFTGRGIGYTF

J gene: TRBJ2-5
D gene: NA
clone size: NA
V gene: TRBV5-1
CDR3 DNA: TGCGCCAGCAGCCCCTTCGGGGAGACCCAGTACTTC
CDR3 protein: CASSPFGETQYF

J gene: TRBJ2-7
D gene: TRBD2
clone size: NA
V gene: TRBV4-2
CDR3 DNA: TGTGCCAGCAGCCAAGGTGCGGGAGGAAAGGCCGAGCAGTACTTC
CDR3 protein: CASSQGAGGKAEQYF

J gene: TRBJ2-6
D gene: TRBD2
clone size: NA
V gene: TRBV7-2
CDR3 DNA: TGTGCCAGCAGCTTGGCCCCGGGACTAGCGGGATCTGGGGCCAACGTCCTGACTTTC
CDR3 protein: CASSLAPGLAGSGANVLTF

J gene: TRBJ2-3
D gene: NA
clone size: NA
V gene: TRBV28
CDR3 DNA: TGTGCCAGCAGTTTATCCGGGAGCGGCACAGATACGCAGTATTTT
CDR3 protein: CASSLSGSGTDTQYF

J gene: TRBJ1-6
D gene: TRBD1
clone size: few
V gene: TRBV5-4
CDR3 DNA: TGTGCCAGCAGCTCCGACAGGGTCGGGGCACCCCTCCACTTT
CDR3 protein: CASSSDRVGAPLHF

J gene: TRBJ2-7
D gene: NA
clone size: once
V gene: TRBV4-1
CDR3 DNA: TGCGCCAGCAGCCAAGCTAACTCCTACGAGCAGTACTTC
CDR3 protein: CASSQANSYEQYF

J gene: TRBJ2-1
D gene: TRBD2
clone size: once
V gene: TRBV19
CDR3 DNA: TGTGCCAGTAGTAAGGGGGGATGGGGAATAGCGGGAGAAGGGAATGAGCAGTTCTTC
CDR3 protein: CASSKGGWGIAGEGNEQFF

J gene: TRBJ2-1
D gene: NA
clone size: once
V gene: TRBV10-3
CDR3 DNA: TGTGCCACCCGGGACAAGTACCGTGATATGGATGAGCAGTTCTTC
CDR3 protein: CATRDKYRDMDEQFF

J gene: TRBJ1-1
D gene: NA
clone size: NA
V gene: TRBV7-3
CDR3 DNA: TGTGCCAGCAGCCCTGGGAGGAACACTGAAGCTTTCTTT
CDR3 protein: CASSPGRNTEAFF

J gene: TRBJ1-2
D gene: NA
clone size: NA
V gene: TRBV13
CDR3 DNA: TGTGCCAGCAGCTTAGGACAGGGAAACTATGGCTACACCTTC
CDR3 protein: CASSLGQGNYGYTF

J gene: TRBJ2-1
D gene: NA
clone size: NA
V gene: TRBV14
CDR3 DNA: TGTGCCAGCAGCCACCACCTCGGAAGGTCTTCCGCGGGGAATGAGCAGTTCTTC
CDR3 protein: CASSHHLGRSSAGNEQFF

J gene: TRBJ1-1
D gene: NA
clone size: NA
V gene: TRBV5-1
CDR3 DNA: TGCGCCAGCAGCTTTAACAGAGATGAAGCTTTCTTT
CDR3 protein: CASSFNRDEAFF

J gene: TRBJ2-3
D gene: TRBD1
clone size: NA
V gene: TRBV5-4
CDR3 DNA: TGTGCCAGCAGCACGGCCCCTCACAGGGGGCAAGATACGCAGTATTTT
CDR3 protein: CASSTAPHRGQDTQYF

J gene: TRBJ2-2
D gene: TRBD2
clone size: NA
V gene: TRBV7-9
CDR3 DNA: TGTGCCAGCAGTCGAATCATAGCCGGGACTAGCGGGAGTTCTGGGGAGCTGTTTTTT
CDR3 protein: CASSRIIAGTSGSSGELFF

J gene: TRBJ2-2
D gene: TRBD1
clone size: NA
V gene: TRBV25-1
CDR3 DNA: TGTGCCAGCAGGGACAGGGGTTTAACCGGGGAGCTGTTTTTT
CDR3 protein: CASRDRGLTGELFF

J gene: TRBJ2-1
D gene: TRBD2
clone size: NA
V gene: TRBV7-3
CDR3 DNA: TGTGCCAGCAGCCTGACTAGCGGGAGATACAATGAGCAGTTCTTC
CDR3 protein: CASSLTSGRYNEQFF

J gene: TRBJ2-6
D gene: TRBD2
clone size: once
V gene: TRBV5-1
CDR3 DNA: TGCGCCAGCAGCGAGGGACTAGCGGGAGTATCTGGGGCCAACGTCCTGACTTTC
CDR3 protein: CASSEGLAGVSGANVLTF

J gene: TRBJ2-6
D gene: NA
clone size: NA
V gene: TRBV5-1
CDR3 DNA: TGCGCCAGCAGCTTACGAGGAGGGCAGGGCGGGGCCAACGTCCTGACTTTC
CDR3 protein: CASSLRGGQGGANVLTF

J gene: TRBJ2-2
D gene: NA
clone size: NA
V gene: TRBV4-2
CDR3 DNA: TGTGCCAGCAGCCAAGATAACGGGGACACCGGGGAGCTGTTTTTT
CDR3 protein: CASSQDNGDTGELFF

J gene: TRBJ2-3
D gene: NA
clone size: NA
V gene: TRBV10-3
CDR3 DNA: TGTGCCACACTAAGGGGGGGGAACACAGATACGCAGTATTTT
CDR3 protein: CATLRGGNTDTQYF

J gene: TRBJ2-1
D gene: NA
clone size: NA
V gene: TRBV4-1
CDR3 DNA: TGCGCCAGCAGCCAAGTGGATCTGGGCATTAGTAGATTCAATGAGCAGTTCTTC
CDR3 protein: CASSQVDLGISRFNEQFF

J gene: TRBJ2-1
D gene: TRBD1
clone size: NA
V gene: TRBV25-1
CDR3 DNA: TGTGCCAGCAGTGGACAGGGCAATGAGCAGTTCTTC
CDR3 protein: CASSGQGNEQFF

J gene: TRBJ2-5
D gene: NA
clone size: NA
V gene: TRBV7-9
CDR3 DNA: TGTGCCAGCAGCTTATTCTCCGAGCGAGAGACCCAGTACTTC
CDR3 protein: CASSLFSERETQYF

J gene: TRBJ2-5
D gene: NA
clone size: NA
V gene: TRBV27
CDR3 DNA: TGTGCCAGCAGCCCCCAGGGCCGAAGGCAAGAGACCCAGTACTTC
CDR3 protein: CASSPQGRRQETQYF

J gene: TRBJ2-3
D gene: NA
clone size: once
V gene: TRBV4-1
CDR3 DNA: TGCGCCAGCAGCCAAGTGGGGATCGGGGTGAGCACAGATACGCAGTATTTT
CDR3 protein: CASSQVGIGVSTDTQYF

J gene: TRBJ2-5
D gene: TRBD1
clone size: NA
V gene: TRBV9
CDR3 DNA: TGTGCCAGCAGCGTGAGGGGACAGGGGGCGCAGGAGCAGTACTTC
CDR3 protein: CASSVRGQGAQEQYF

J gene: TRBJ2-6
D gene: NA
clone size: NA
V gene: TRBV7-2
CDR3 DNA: TGTGCCAGCAGCTTCAGGGTTGGGGCCAACGTCCTGACTTTC
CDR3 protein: CASSFRVGANVLTF

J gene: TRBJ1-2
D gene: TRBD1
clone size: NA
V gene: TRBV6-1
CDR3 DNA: TGTGCCAGCAGTGAAGGGACAGGCGGGTATGGCTACACCTTC
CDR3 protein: CASSEGTGGYGYTF

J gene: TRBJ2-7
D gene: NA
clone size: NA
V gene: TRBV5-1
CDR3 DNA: TGCGCCAGCAGCTTGTTGGGAGTTGGAGAAAGCGAGCAGTACTTC
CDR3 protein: CASSLLGVGESEQYF

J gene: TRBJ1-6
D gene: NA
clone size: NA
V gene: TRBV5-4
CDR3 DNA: TGTGCCAGCAGCACACAAGGACGGGATTATAATTCACCCCTCCACTTT
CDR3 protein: CASSTQGRDYNSPLHF

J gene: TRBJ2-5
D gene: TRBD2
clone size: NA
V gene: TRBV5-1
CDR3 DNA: TGCGCCAGCAGCCCCCCGGGGCTAGCGGGAGGGCGAGGGACCCAGTACTTC
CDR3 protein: CASSPPGLAGGRGTQYF

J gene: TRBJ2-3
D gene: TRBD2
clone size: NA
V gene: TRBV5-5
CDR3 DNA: TGTGCCAGCAGCTTGCGTCGGGAGGCAGCCACAGATACGCAGTATTTT
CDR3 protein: CASSLRREAATDTQYF

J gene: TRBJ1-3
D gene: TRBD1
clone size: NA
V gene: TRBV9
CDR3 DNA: TGTGCCAGCAGCGCCCTACCGGGACAGGGGGCGAGCGGAAACACCATATATTTT
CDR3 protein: CASSALPGQGASGNTIYF

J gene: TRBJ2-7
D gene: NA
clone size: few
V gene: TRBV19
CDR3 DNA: TGTGCCAGTAGTTCCTTAGAACCGGTGAGGTACGAGCAGTACTTC
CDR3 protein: CASSSLEPVRYEQYF

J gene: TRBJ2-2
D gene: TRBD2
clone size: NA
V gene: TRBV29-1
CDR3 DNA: TGCAGCGTTCCCGGGCTAGCGGGAGTCACCGGGGAGCTGTTTTTT
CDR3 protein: CSVPGLAGVTGELFF